Sequencing of this T cell receptor (beta chain) was carried out in a study of shared clonotypes between healthy human individuals. Germline CDR1 reads SGHTA; CDR2 reads FQGTGA. This CDR3 has 14 amino acids. Trimming stripped 5 bases from V and 4 bases from J, with 12 bases between. Assay: immunoSEQ multiplex PCR; the TCRdb copy retains only in-frame clones and omits some. The sample yields about 1.1 million clones, more than 75% seen once. The genes are TRBV7-3 and TRBJ2-1; D is perhaps TRBD2 (5 bases). This receptor was obtained from a man aged 18 to 30 in good health. Some clones in this sample may be carry-over from other donors' samples. The sample consisted of memory CD4+ T cells from PBMCs. The subset is: CD45RA-negative fraction. Here the CDR3 DNA reads TGTGCCAGCAGCCCCACGGGGAGTTACAATGAGCAGTTCTTC. Protein sequence: CASSPTGSYNEQFF.